The rows below give T cell receptor beta chains drawn from one sample of a study of shared T cell receptors in the human thymus. Libraries were prepared by immunoSEQ multiplex PCR; TCRdb keeps only in-frame clonotypes and omits some of them. Among roughly 700,000 clones listed, 88% were seen once. The sample also formed part of further work on human thymus T cells.

The sample comprised thymocytes. These receptors were collected from a boy under three years old with a congenital heart defect. Each CDR3 is given with its conserved first and last residue. The D gene is left open where the match is weak. Where a row states a size, it is once, few, many or the class of an expanded clone; other rows omit it.

j_call v_call clone_size d_call cdr3_aa cdr3_nt
TRBJ2-1 TRBV29-1 NA TRBD1 CSVTKRSGDRGSSYNEQFF TGCAGCGTCACGAAGCGGAGTGGGGACAGGGGTAGCTCCTACAATGAGCAGTTCTTC
TRBJ2-3 TRBV7-3 NA TRBD1 CASSVTQGRGITQYF TGTGCCAGCAGCGTTACACAGGGGAGAGGGATAACGCAGTATTTT
TRBJ2-1 TRBV9 NA NA CASSVNSYNEQFF TGTGCCAGCAGCGTTAACTCCTACAATGAGCAGTTCTTC
TRBJ2-4 TRBV4-2 NA NA CASSQGGLGSKNIQYF TGTGCCAGCAGCCAAGGAGGTCTCGGATCCAAAAACATTCAGTACTTC
TRBJ2-3 TRBV15 NA NA CATKPRLNLSTDTQYF TGTGCCACCAAACCCCGACTCAACCTTAGCACAGATACGCAGTATTTT
TRBJ2-7 TRBV10-3 once TRBD2 CATRPGLAGPLGAYEQYF TGTGCCACCCGACCCGGACTAGCGGGACCCCTCGGGGCCTACGAGCAGTACTTC
TRBJ2-2 TRBV7-9 once NA CASSLEAAAANTGELFF TGTGCCAGCAGCTTAGAAGCGGCAGCGGCGAACACCGGGGAGCTGTTTTTT
TRBJ2-7 TRBV11-2 NA NA CASSLEGTSRYEQYF TGTGCCAGCAGCTTAGAGGGGACTTCTCGCTACGAGCAGTACTTC
TRBJ2-4 TRBV21-1 NA NA CASRIDRVGIQYF TGTGCCAGCAGAATAGACAGGGTTGGCATTCAGTACTTC
TRBJ1-1 TRBV5-6 NA TRBD1 CASSSSGTGAQTFGEAFF TGTGCCAGCAGCTCCTCGGGGACAGGCGCGCAGACATTTGGTGAAGCTTTCTTT
TRBJ2-5 TRBV6-5 NA NA CASSYAYEVETQYF TGTGCCAGCAGTTACGCCTACGAGGTCGAGACCCAGTACTTC
TRBJ2-1 TRBV4-2 NA TRBD2 CASSPGLAGVGNEQFF TGTGCCAGCAGCCCGGGACTAGCGGGAGTAGGCAATGAGCAGTTCTTC
TRBJ2-7 TRBV12-5 NA NA CASGSPRTAEQYF TGTGCTAGTGGCAGCCCCCGGACAGCCGAGCAGTACTTC
TRBJ2-1 TRBV5-1 NA TRBD2 CASTGTSYNEQFF TGCGCCAGCACCGGGACTAGTTACAATGAGCAGTTCTTC
TRBJ2-7 TRBV4-1 NA NA CASSQDVQDYEQYF TGCGCCAGCAGCCAAGATGTCCAGGACTACGAGCAGTACTTC
TRBJ1-2 TRBV4-3 once NA CASSQGQQGYGYTF TGCGCCAGCAGCCAAGGTCAGCAGGGATACGGCTACACCTTC
TRBJ2-7 TRBV14 NA TRBD2 CASSQLGLAGYEQYF TGTGCCAGCAGCCAATTAGGACTAGCGGGCTACGAGCAGTACTTC
TRBJ1-1 TRBV25-1 NA NA CASSTQGNTEAFF TGTGCCAGCAGTACCCAGGGGAACACTGAAGCTTTCTTT
TRBJ2-1 TRBV4-3 NA NA CASSQVVLVSVNNEQFF TGCGCCAGCAGCCAAGTGGTTTTGGTTAGCGTCAACAATGAGCAGTTCTTC
TRBJ2-7 TRBV27 NA TRBD2 CASRSGLDFEQYF TGTGCCAGCAGATCGGGACTAGACTTCGAGCAGTACTTC